This T cell receptor (beta chain) appears in the sequencing data of a study of blood T cell repertoires in COVID-19. Study context: There were acute and convalescent COVID-19 samples, and they came from the United States, Italy and Spain. The analysed material was cDNA or gDNA that came from T cells, B-cell-depleted T cells, or PBMCs.

Libraries were prepared by immunoSEQ multiplex PCR; TCRdb keeps only in-frame clonotypes and omits some of them. The sample consists of just over 250,000 clones, approximately 89% of them appearing once. Patients at the Seattle site were enrolled during active infection and followed longitudinally. This CDR3 region has 13 residues. CDR1 is SQVTM, CDR2 ANQGSEA, per germline. The V gene lost 3 bases and the J gene lost 2 bases, with 10 bases spanning the gap. Sequenced material: peripheral blood. V and J are TRBV29-1 and TRBJ2-5, with D possibly being TRBD1 (5 bases). This TCR derives from a woman in her 70s with COVID-19, enrolled during active disease. In DNA, the CDR3 is TGCAGCGTTGACAGGCAGGGTCAAGAGACCCAGTACTTC. Protein: CSVDRQGQETQYF.